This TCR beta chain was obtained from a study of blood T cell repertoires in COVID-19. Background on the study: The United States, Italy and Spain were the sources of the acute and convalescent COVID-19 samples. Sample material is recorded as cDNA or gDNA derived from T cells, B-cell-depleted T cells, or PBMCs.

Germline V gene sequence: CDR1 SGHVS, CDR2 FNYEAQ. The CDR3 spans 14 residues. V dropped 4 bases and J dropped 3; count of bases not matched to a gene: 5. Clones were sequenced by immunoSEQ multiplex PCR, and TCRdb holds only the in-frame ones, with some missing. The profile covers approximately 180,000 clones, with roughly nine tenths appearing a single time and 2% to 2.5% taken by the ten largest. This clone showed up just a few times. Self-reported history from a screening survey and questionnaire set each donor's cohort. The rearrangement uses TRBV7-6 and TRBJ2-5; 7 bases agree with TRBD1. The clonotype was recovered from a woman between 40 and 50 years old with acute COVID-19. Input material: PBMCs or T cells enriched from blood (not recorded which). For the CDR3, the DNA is TGTGCCAGCAGCTCAGGACAGGCGAAAGAGACCCAGTACTTC. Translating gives CASSSGQAKETQYF. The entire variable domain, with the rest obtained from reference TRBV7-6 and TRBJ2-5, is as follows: GAGVSQSPRYKVTKRGQDVALRCDPISGHVSLYWYRQALGQGPEFLTYFNYEAQQDKSGLPNDRFSAERPEGSISTLTIQRTEQRDSAMYRCASSSGQAKETQYFGPGTRLLVL.